The 23 T cell receptor beta chains in this list originate from one sample, sequenced in a study of OX40 agonist ivuxolimab in advanced cancers. Profiled with immunoSEQ multiplex PCR; TCRdb holds only in-frame clones, not every one. The sample lists approximately 81,000 clones, over 70% occurring once. The sample here was CD4+ or CD8+ T cells sorted from blood, taken in a trial of the OX40 agonist ivuxolimab. Source of these receptors: an adult with an advanced solid tumor such as melanoma, head and neck, liver or kidney cancer.

The rearrangement links TRBV14 to TRBJ2-2; D remains unclear. The CDR3 is 15 amino acids. CDR1 and CDR2 (germline): SGHDN, FVKESK. V lost 4 bases and J 0 bases, leaving 9 bases between the germline ends. In DNA form, the CDR3 reads TGTGCCAGCAGCCCCCGCAGAACGAACACCGGGGAGCTGTTTTTT. Translating it yields CASSPRRTNTGELFF.

V gene TRBV19 combines with J gene TRBJ1-2; D unclear. Trimming shortened V by 5 bases and J by 7 bases, and 14 bases separated the two germline ends. The CDR3 contains 13 residues. The germline CDR1 and CDR2 sequences are LNHDA and SQIVND (reference sequence). The CDR3: CASSFEGIGGYTF. In nucleotides, the CDR3 is TGTGCCAGTAGTTTCGAGGGAATCGGTGGCTACACCTTC.

This chain links TRBV5-4 with TRBJ2-6, with D perhaps TRBD1 (5 bases). CDR1 and CDR2 from the germline V gene are SGHNT and YYREEE (reference sequence). The CDR3 has 16 residues. V lost 5 bases and J 0 bases, leaving 12 bases between the germline ends. CDR3 in DNA: TGTGCCAGCAGACCAACAGGAGTCTCTGGGGCCAACGTCCTGACTTTC. Protein sequence: CASRPTGVSGANVLTF.

This sequence joins TRBV6-6 and TRBJ2-7; 7 bases are a match to TRBD1. J lost 2 bases, V lost 0 bases, and 4 bases had no gene match. Looked up from germline, CDR1 is MNHNY and CDR2 is SVGAGI (reference sequence). This CDR3 is 15 amino acids long. CDR3 nucleotides: TGTGCCAGCAGTTACTCGACAGGGATAGCCTACGAGCAGTACTTC. Its protein product is CASSYSTGIAYEQYF.

The chain is built from TRBV5-4 and TRBJ1-1; the D is unclear. Trimming cost V 0 bases and J 2 bases, with 8 bases left between them. The CDR3 has 14 residues. Looked up from germline, CDR1 is SGHNT and CDR2 is YYREEE (reference sequence). CDR3 protein: CASSLEQINTEAFF. The CDR3 coding sequence is TGTGCCAGCAGCTTGGAACAGATCAACACTGAAGCTTTCTTT.

The J gene is TRBJ1-2, the V gene TRBV21-1. TRBV21-1 is classified as a pseudogene. CDR3 length: 16 amino acids. The CDR3 region has the DNA TGTGCCAGCAGCAAAGTGGGTTCTTCGATAACTGGAAGCTACACCTTC. Protein product: CASSKVGSSITGSYTF.

This chain's CDR3 is CASSLEGLATDTQYF. Written as DNA, the CDR3 is TGTGCCAGCAGCTTAGAGGGACTGGCAACAGATACGCAGTATTTT. V gene TRBV7-9 combines with J gene TRBJ2-3; possible D gene TRBD2, 6 bases. The CDR3 has 15 amino acids. The germline gives CDR1 SEHNR, CDR2 FQNEAQ (reference sequence). V lost 1 base, J lost 3 bases, and 11 bases lay in between.

The chain carries TRBV11-3 and TRBJ2-2, with 9 bases that match TRBD1. After removal of 0 bases from V and 6 bases from J, the junction contained 14 bases not matched to a gene. There are 19 residues in the CDR3. CDR1 SGHNT and CDR2 YENEEA come from the germline V gene. CDR3 DNA: TGTGCCAGCAGCTTAGAGAAGGGTCAACAGGGACAGGGACCCGGGGAGCTGTTTTTT. Residues: CASSLEKGQQGQGPGELFF. Combining the CDR3 with reference TRBV11-3 and TRBJ2-2 gives the whole variable domain EAGVVQSPRYKIIEKKQPVAFWCNPISGHNTLYWYLQNLGQGPELLIRYENEEAVDDSQLPKDRFSAERLKGVDSTLKIQPAELGDSAVYLCASSLEKGQQGQGPGELFFGEGSRLTVL.

This clone was detected once. The chain has TRBV7-2 and TRBJ2-6; D is ambiguous. CDR1 and CDR2 from the germline V gene are SGHTA and FQGNSA. The CDR3 contains 14 residues. The V end was cut by 1 base, the J end by 2 bases, with 3 bases between. The CDR3 bases are TGTGCCAGCAGCTTAGTGACTGGGGCCAACGTCCTGACTTTC. This codes for CASSLVTGANVLTF.

The V and J genes are TRBV5-1 and TRBJ2-1, with D possibly being TRBD2 (6 bases). Trimming cost V 4 bases and J 3 bases, with 14 bases left between them. There are 15 residues in the CDR3. In germline, CDR1 is SGHRS, CDR2 YFSETQ. The DNA of the CDR3 is TGCGCCAGCAGCGGTAGCGGAGGCGTCTACAATGAGCAGTTCTTC. Translating it yields CASSGSGGVYNEQFF.

The chain uses TRBV7-2 and TRBJ1-1; D gene uncertain. V was shortened by 10 bases and J by 1 base, with 13 bases between the two germline ends. CDR1 and CDR2 (germline): SGHTA, FQGNSA. This CDR3 contains 13 residues. CDR3 nucleotide sequence: TGTGCCACCTCGCGTCACCAGAACACTGAAGCTTTCTTT. Residues: CATSRHQNTEAFF.

CDR3 amino acids: CASAGGAPTGELFF. The CDR3 DNA reads TGTGCTAGTGCAGGGGGCGCCCCCACCGGGGAGCTGTTTTTT. The chain combines TRBV12-5 with TRBJ2-2; 8 bases are shared with TRBD1. Germline V gives CDR1 LGHNT, CDR2 FRNRAP. The V and J ends lost 7 bases and 4 bases, in that order; junction bases with no gene match: 5. This CDR3 spans 14 amino acids.

The chain joins TRBV6-5 to TRBJ1-1, with 7 bases fitting TRBD1. V dropped 5 bases and J dropped 6; count of bases not matched to a gene: 9. The V gene's germline CDR1 is MNHEY and CDR2 SVGAGI. The CDR3 has 14 amino acids. The CDR3, as DNA: TGTGCCAGCAGTCAAGACAGGGTTGTACCTGAAGCTTTCTTT. Translating gives CASSQDRVVPEAFF.

The chain uses TRBV20-1 and TRBJ2-5; no firm D call. The V gene lost 6 bases and the J gene lost 2 bases, with 7 bases spanning the gap. The V gene's germline CDR1 is DFQATT and CDR2 SNEGSKA (reference sequence). The CDR3 contains 11 residues. The CDR3 DNA reads TGCAGTGCCATCTTTCAAGAGACCCAGTACTTC. It encodes CSAIFQETQYF.

Comment on this clone: An end of the junction does not agree with germline; a read error may underlie this. Additional DNA sequences in this sample encode the identical CDR3. The V gene is TRBV19, the J gene TRBJ1-1; TRBD1 aligns across 8 bases. The CDR3 length is 16 residues. Germline assignment: CDR1 LNHDA and CDR2 SQIVND (reference sequence). The CDR3 is CASSTWTGIGNTEAFF. The CDR3 DNA follows: TGTGCCAGTAGTACCTGGACAGGGATTGGGAACACTGAGGCTTTCTTT.

The gene calls are TRBV30 and TRBJ1-1; D not resolved. The CDR3 loop spans 12 amino acids. Germline V lookup: CDR1 GTSNPN, CDR2 SVGIG (reference sequence). Deletions cut 5 bases from V and 8 bases from J, with 15 bases between. CDR3 in DNA: TGTGCCTGGGATAGATTGGGGAGCGAAGCTTTCTTT. It specifies CAWDRLGSEAFF.

A few counts support this clone. This chain uses TRBV7-9 with TRBJ2-3; 14 bases line up with TRBD2. The V gene end was trimmed by 5 bases and the J gene end by 1 base; junction bases not matched to a gene: 11. CDR1 SEHNR and CDR2 FQNEAQ come from the germline V gene (reference sequence). CDR3 length: 19 amino acids. CDR3 sequence reads: CASSPGLAGVPWGTDTQYF. The CDR3 region has the DNA TGTGCCAGCAGCCCGGGACTAGCGGGGGTTCCGTGGGGCACAGATACGCAGTATTTT.

Sample share makes this clone medium-sized. The chain links TRBV19 to TRBJ1-5; TRBD1 aligns across 8 bases. Trimming cost V 7 bases and J 6 bases; bases outside gene matches: 17. This CDR3 has 17 amino acids. CDR1 is LNHDA, CDR2 SQIVND, per germline (reference sequence). CDR3 bases: TGTGCCAGTACCACCTACCCACTTAACAGGGGGGCTCAGCCCCAGCATTTT. It specifies CASTTYPLNRGAQPQHF.

In this sample, this clone turned up once. The chain uses TRBV6-1 and TRBJ1-2; no reliable D call. Trimming cost V 6 bases and J 2 bases, with 10 bases left between them. From germline, CDR1 is MNHNS and CDR2 SASEGT. The CDR3 length is 13 residues. The CDR3 protein is CASRADTNYGYTF. For the CDR3, the DNA is TGTGCCAGCAGGGCCGACACCAACTATGGCTACACCTTC.

The rearrangement uses TRBV30 and TRBJ2-4, with D perhaps TRBD2 (6 bases). CDR3 length equals 15 residues. Germline V gene sequence: CDR1 GTSNPN, CDR2 SVGIG (reference sequence). Trimming took 0 bases from V and 0 from J, leaving 9 bases between them. CDR3 amino acids: CAWSVGGKAKNIQYF. The CDR3 DNA reads TGTGCCTGGAGTGTGGGCGGGAAAGCCAAAAACATTCAGTACTTC.

This clone appeared a single time. The rearrangement joins TRBV11-3 to TRBJ2-3; D unclear. CDR1 is SGHNT, CDR2 YENEEA, per germline. The CDR3 length is 12 residues. The germline V and J ends were trimmed by 4 bases and 8 bases, with 10 bases remaining between them. As DNA, the CDR3 is TGTGCCAGCAGCTCCCCCGCCTCTACGCAGTATTTT. It translates to CASSSPASTQYF.

The genes are TRBV5-1 and TRBJ1-2, with D possibly being TRBD1 (5 bases). The CDR3 extends over 13 amino acids. Trimming removed 5 bases at V and 6 bases at J, with 14 bases between. Germline CDR1 is SGHRS and CDR2 is YFSETQ. In DNA form, the CDR3 reads TGCGCCAGCAGAACTGGCAGGGCCCATGGCTACACCTTC. This encodes CASRTGRAHGYTF.

This rearrangement joins TRBV10-3 to TRBJ2-3; D is unresolved. V gave up 6 bases and J gave up 6 bases, with 16 bases separating them. CDR1 is ENHRY, CDR2 SYGVKD, per germline. This CDR3 is 14 amino acids long. CDR3 amino acids: CAISALSVRDTQYF. The CDR3 nucleotides are TGTGCCATCAGCGCACTGTCCGTTCGGGATACGCAGTATTTT.